A single sample is the source of the 6 T cell receptor beta chains below, sequenced in a study of regulatory T cells in long-lasting Graves disease. Regarding time point: persistent/refractory GD, antithyroid drugs over 5 years with positive TRAb. After RNA was extracted from PBMCs, the TCR library was made from it. Arm-PCR of CDR3 regions with iRepertoire HTBI primers generated TCR beta libraries. TCRdb redid the calling of the multiplex PCR reads with MiXCR, one entry per CDR3 protein. The table includes around 460,000 distinct CDR3 sequences, 20% to 25% detected once. The material was peripheral blood mononuclear cells (PBMCs), obtained when the disease was refractory, from a patient treated with antithyroid drugs. The receptors stem from a female donor with Graves disease.

This rearrangement joins TRBV6-2 or TRBV6-3 to TRBJ2-2, with 15 bases lining up with TRBD2. This CDR3 region has 19 residues. The V segment lost 6 bases and the J segment 5 bases; nucleotides outside the gene matches: 13. CDR1 MNHEY and CDR2 SVGEGT come from the germline V gene. The CDR3 loop is CASSLTPGLAGGRTGELFF. CDR3 in DNA: TGTGCCAGCAGCCTCACTCCGGGACTAGCGGGGGGTAGGACCGGGGAGCTGTTTTTT.

The chain recombines TRBV3-1 with TRBJ2-7; TRBD1 matches at 8 bases. Looked up from germline, CDR1 is LGHDT and CDR2 is YNNKEL (reference sequence). There are 14 residues in the CDR3. The J segment lost 2 bases and the V segment lost 1 base, leaving 1 base of the junction unmatched. CDR3 DNA: TGTGCCAGCAGCCAAGGGGGACAGGCCTACGAGCAGTACTTC. It codes for CASSQGGQAYEQYF.

The V call is TRBV30, the J call TRBJ2-5; 7 nucleotides align to TRBD1. The germline V gene has CDR1 GTSNPN and CDR2 SVGIG (reference sequence). The length of the CDR3 is 13 residues. V lost 4 bases to trimming and J lost 5 bases; unmatched junction nucleotides: 7. This CDR3 reads CAWKGTAYETQYF. CDR3 nucleotide sequence: TGTGCCTGGAAAGGGACAGCCTACGAGACCCAGTACTTC.

This clonotype has more than one count but fewer than ten. The chain uses TRBV28 and TRBJ1-5; 7 bases align to TRBD1. Germline V lookup: CDR1 MDHEN, CDR2 SYDVKM. This CDR3 is built from 17 residues. The V and J ends lost 0 bases and 3 bases, in that order; junction bases with no gene match: 8. The CDR3 is CASSLWRGDSNNQPQHF. The CDR3 DNA reads TGTGCCAGCAGTTTATGGAGAGGGGACAGTAACAATCAGCCCCAGCATTTT.

Only a few counts were recorded for this clonotype. The chain links TRBV11-2 to TRBJ2-7; no clear D gene. CDR3 size: 14 residues. The ends were cut back, 5 bases at V and 6 bases at J, with 17 bases in the middle. Germline V lookup: CDR1 SGHAT, CDR2 FQNNGV. CDR3 sequence: CASSLQSLGVEQYF. The CDR3, as DNA: TGTGCCAGCAGCCTACAGTCCCTGGGTGTCGAGCAGTACTTC. The full variable domain, its missing parts supplied by reference TRBV11-2 and TRBJ2-7, is EAGVAQSPRYKIIEKRQSVAFWCNPISGHATLYWYQQILGQGPKLLIQFQNNGVVDDSQLPKDRFSAERLKGVDSTLKIQPAKLEDSAVYLCASSLQSLGVEQYFGPGTRLTVT.

This clonotype was recorded at least ten times. The gene calls are TRBV6-1 and TRBJ2-2, with 7 nucleotides matching TRBD1. Germline lookup yields CDR1 MNHNS and CDR2 SASEGT. The CDR3 loop spans 15 amino acids. The J segment lost 0 bases and the V segment lost 7 bases, leaving 5 bases of the junction unmatched. Here the CDR3 DNA reads TGTGCCAGCATTGACAGGGACCCGAACACCGGGGAGCTGTTTTTT. This gives the protein CASIDRDPNTGELFF.